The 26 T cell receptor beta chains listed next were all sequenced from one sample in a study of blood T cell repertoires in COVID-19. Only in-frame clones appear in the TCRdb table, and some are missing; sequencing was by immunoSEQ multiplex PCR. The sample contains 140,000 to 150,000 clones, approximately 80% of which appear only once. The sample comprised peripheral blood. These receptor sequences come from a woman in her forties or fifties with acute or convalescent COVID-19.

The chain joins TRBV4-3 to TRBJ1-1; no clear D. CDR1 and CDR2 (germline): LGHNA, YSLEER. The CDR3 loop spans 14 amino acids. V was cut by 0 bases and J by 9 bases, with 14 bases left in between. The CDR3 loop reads CASSQDRPSPKAFF. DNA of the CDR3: TGCGCCAGCAGCCAAGATCGTCCCTCACCTAAAGCTTTCTTT.

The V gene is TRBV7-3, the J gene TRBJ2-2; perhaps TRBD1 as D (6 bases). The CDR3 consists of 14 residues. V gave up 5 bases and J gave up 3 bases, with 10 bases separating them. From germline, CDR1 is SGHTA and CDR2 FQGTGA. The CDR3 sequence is CASSRGQYTGELFF. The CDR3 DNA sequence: TGTGCCAGCAGCAGGGGACAATACACCGGGGAGCTGTTTTTT.

The CDR3 sequence: CASSQSGTPVEGYTF. CDR3 nucleotide sequence: TGTGCCAGCAGCCAGTCCGGGACACCTGTGGAGGGCTACACCTTC. The V and J genes are TRBV4-2 and TRBJ1-2; a possible D gene is TRBD1 (6 bases). Germline assignment: CDR1 LGHNA and CDR2 YNFKEQ. Trimming cost V 3 bases and J 8 bases, with 19 bases left between them. The CDR3 sequence is 15 residues long.

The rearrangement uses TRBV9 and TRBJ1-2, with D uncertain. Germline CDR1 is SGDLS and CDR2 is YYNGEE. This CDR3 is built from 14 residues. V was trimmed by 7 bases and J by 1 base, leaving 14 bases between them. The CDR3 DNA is TGTGCCAGCGCCGGGTACGGACTTAACTATGGCTACACCTTC. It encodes CASAGYGLNYGYTF.

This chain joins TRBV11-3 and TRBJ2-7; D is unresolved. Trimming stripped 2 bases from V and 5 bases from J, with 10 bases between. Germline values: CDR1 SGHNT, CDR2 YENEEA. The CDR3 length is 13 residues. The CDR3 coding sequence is TGTGCCAGCAGCTTAACCGGCGGTGACGAGCAGTACTTC. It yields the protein CASSLTGGDEQYF.

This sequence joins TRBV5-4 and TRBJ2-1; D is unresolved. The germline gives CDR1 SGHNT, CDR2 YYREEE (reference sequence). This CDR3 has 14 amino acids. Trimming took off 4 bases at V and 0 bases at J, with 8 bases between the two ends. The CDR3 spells CASSHSNSYNEQFF. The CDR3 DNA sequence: TGTGCCAGCAGCCACTCAAACTCCTACAATGAGCAGTTCTTC.

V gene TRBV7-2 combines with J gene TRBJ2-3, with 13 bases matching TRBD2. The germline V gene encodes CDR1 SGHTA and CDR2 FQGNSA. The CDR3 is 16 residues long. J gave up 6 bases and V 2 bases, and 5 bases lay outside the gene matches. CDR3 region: CASSLTSGGAVDTQYF. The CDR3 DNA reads TGTGCCAGCAGCTTAACTAGCGGGGGGGCGGTGGATACGCAGTATTTT.

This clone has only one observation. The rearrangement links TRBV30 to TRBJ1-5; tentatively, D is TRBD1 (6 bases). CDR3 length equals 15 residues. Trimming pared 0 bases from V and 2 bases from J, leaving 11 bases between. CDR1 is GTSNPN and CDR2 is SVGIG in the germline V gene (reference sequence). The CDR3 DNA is TGTGCCTGGAGTGTAGTGCCAGGGGGCAATCAGCCCCAGCATTTT. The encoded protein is CAWSVVPGGNQPQHF.

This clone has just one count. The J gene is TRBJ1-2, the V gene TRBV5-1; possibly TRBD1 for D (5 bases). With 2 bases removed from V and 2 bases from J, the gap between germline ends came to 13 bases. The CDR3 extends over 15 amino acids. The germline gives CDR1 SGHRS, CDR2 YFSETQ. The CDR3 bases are TGCGCCAGCAGCTTCTTGTCCTCAGGGAACTATGGCTACACCTTC. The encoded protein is CASSFLSSGNYGYTF.

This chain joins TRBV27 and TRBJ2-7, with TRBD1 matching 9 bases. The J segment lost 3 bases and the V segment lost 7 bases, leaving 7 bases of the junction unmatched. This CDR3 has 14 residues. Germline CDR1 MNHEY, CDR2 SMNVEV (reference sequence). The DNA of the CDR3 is TGTGCCAGCAAGAGGTCGGGACAGGGCTACGAGCAGTACTTC. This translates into CASKRSGQGYEQYF.

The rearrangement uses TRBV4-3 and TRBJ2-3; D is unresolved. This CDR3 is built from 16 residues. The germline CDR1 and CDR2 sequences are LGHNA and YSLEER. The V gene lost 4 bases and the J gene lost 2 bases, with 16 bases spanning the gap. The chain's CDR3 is CASSLISTRLTDTQYF. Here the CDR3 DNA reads TGCGCCAGCAGCCTAATAAGTACAAGACTCACAGATACGCAGTATTTT.

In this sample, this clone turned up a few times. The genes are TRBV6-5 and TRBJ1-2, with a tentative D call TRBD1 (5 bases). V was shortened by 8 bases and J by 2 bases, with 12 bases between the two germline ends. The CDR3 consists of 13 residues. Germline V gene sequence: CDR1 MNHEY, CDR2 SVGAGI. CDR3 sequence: CASWRRDNYGYTF. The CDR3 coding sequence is TGTGCCAGCTGGAGGCGGGACAACTATGGCTACACCTTC.

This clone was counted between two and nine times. The CDR3 spells CASSQAVRAGVDSGANVLTF. The CDR3 nucleotides are TGCGCCAGCAGCCAGGCGGTCAGGGCAGGGGTCGACTCTGGGGCCAACGTCCTGACTTTC. This chain connects TRBV4-3 to TRBJ2-6, with D perhaps TRBD1 (6 bases). The CDR3 runs to 20 residues. Trimming pared 3 bases from V and 0 bases from J, leaving 21 bases between. Looked up from germline, CDR1 is LGHNA and CDR2 is YSLEER.

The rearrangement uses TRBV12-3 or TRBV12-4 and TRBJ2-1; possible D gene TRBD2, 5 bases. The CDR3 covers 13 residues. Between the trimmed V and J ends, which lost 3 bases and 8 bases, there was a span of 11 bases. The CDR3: CASSLLAGYEQFF. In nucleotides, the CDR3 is TGTGCCAGCAGTTTGCTAGCCGGCTATGAGCAGTTCTTC.

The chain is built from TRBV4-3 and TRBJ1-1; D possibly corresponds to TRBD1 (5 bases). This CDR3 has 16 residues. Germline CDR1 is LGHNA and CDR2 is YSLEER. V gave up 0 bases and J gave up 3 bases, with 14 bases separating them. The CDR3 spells CASSQEWGRAHTEAFF. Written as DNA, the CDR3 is TGCGCCAGCAGCCAAGAATGGGGCAGAGCACACACTGAAGCTTTCTTT.

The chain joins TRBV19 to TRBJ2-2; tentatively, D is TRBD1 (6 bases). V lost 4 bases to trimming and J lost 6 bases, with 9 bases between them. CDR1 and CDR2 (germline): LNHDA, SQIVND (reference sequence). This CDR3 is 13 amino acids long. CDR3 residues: CASSSGQSGELFF. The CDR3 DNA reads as TGTGCCAGTAGTAGCGGACAGTCCGGGGAGCTGTTTTTT.

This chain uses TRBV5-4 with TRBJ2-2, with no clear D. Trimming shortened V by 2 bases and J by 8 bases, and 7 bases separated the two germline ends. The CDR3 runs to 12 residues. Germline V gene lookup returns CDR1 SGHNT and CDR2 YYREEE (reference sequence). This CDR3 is CASSFHSGELFF. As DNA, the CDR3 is TGTGCCAGCAGCTTTCATTCAGGGGAGCTGTTTTTT.

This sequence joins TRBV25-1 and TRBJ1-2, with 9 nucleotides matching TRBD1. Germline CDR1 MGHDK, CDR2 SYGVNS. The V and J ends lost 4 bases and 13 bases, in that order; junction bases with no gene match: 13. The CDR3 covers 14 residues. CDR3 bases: TGTGCCAGCAGTGGGGACAGGGCAAATGTAGAGAGCACCTTC. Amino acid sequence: CASSGDRANVESTF.

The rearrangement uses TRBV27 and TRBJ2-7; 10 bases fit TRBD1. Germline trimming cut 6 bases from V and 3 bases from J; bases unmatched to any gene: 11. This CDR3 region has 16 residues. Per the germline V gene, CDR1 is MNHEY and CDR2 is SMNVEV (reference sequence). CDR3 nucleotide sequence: TGTGCCAGCAGCCGCCACCGGGGGACAGGGGACTACGAGCAGTACTTC. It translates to CASSRHRGTGDYEQYF.

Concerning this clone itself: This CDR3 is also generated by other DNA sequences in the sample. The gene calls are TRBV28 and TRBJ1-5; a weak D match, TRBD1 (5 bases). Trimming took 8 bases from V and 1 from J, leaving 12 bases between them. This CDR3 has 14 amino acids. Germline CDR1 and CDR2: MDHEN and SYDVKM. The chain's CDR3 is CASSPRTSNQPQHF. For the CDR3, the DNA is TGTGCCAGCTCACCCCGGACAAGCAATCAGCCCCAGCATTTT.

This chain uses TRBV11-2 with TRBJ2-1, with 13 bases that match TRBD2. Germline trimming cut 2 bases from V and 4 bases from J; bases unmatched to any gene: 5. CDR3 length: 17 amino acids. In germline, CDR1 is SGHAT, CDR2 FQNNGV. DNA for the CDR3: TGTGCCAGCAGCTTACTAGGGACTAGCGGGGCTTACAATGAGCAGTTCTTC. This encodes CASSLLGTSGAYNEQFF.

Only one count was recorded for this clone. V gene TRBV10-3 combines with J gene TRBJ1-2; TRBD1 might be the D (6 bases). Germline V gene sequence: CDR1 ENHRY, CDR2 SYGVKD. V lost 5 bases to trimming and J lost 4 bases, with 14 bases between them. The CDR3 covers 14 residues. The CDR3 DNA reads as TGTGCCATCAGTAGACAGGACGTTAGCTATGGCTACACCTTC. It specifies CAISRQDVSYGYTF.

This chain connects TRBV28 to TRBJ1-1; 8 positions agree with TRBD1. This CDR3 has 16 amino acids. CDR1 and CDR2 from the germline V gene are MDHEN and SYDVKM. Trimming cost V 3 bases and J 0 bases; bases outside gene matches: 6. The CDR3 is CASSFRTGTMNTEAFF. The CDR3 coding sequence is TGTGCCAGCAGTTTCCGGACAGGGACCATGAACACTGAAGCTTTCTTT.

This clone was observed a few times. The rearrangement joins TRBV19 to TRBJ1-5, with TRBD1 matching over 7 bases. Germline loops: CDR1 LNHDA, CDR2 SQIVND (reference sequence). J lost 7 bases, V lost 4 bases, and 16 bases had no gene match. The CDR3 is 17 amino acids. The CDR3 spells CASSTLIQGQASQPQHF. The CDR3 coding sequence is TGTGCCAGTAGTACCTTAATACAGGGGCAGGCCAGCCAGCCCCAGCATTTT.

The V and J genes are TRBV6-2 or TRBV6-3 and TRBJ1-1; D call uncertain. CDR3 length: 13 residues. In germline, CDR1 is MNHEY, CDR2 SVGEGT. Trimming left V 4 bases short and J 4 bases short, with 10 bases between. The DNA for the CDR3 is TGTGCCAGCAGTTTAGCCCCAATCACTGAAGCTTTCTTT. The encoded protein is CASSLAPITEAFF.

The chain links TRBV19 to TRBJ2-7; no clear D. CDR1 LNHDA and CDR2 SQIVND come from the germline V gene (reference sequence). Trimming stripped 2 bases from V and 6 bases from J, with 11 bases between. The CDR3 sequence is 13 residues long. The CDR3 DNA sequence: TGTGCCAGTAGTATACCTGGTACCGGCGAGCAGTACTTC. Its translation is CASSIPGTGEQYF.